This T cell receptor (beta chain) originates from a study of shared clonotypes between healthy human individuals. Study outcomes and limitations: In contrast to clonotypes shared by all four donors, non-shared clonotypes had lower generation probabilities. An effect of sequencing depth on clonotype sharing among donors was expected.

For each subset, genomic DNA was distributed in equal portions over several immunoSEQ plates. Produced via immunoSEQ multiplex PCR; TCRdb's table is partial and in-frame only. The data contain nearly 2 million clones, approximately 94% of them singletons. This clone has just one count. Antigen specificity is unknown. Trimming cost V 0 bases and J 6 bases; bases outside gene matches: 5. CDR3 length equals 14 residues. The germline V gene encodes CDR1 MNHEY and CDR2 SMNVEV (reference sequence). Cells designated naive CD8 were CD45RO-negative and were positively selected for CCR7, with terminally differentiated effector memory CD45RA+ cells excluded.

The J gene is TRBJ2-7, the V gene TRBV27; 7 positions agree with TRBD2. The material sequenced was naive CD8+ T cells sorted from blood. The origin of this receptor is a man aged 18 to 29 in good health. CDR3 DNA: TGTGCCAGCAGTTTATCGTCCAGCGGGGTCGAGCAGTACTTC. Its protein product is CASSLSSSGVEQYF.